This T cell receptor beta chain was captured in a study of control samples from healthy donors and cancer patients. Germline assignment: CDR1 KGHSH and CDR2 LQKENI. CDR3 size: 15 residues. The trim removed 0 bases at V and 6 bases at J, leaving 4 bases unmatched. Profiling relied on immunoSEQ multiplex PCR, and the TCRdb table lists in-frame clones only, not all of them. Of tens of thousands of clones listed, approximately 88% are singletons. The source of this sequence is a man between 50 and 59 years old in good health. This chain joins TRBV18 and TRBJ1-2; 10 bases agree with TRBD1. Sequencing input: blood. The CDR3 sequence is CASSPPPDRGNGYTF. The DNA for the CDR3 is TGTGCCAGCTCACCACCCCCGGACAGGGGGAATGGCTACACCTTC.